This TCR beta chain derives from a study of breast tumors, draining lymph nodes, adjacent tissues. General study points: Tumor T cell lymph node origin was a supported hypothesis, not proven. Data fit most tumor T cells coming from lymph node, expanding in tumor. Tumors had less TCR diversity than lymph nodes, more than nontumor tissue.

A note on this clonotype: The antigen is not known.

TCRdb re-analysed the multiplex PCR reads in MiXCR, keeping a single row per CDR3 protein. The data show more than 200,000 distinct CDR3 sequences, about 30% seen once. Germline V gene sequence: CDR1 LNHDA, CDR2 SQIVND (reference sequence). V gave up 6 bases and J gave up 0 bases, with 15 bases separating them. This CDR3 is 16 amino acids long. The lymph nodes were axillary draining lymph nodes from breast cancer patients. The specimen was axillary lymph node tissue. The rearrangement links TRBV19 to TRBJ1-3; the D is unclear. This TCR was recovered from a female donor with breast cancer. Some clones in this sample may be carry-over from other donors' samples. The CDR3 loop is CASRLAESSSGNTIYF. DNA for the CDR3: TGTGCCAGTAGACTAGCGGAGTCGAGCTCTGGAAACACCATATATTTT.